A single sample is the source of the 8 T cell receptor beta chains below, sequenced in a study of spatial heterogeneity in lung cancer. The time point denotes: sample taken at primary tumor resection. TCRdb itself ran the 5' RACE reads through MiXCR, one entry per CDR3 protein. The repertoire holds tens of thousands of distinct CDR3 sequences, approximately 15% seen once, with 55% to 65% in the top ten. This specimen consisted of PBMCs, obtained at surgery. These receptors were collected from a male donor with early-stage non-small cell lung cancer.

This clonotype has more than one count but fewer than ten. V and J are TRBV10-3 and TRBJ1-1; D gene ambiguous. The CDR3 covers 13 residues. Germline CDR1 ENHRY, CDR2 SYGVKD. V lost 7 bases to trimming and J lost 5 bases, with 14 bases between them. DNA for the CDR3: TGTGCCATCATCGTCAGGTTGGGGACTGAAGCTTTCTTT. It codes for CAIIVRLGTEAFF.

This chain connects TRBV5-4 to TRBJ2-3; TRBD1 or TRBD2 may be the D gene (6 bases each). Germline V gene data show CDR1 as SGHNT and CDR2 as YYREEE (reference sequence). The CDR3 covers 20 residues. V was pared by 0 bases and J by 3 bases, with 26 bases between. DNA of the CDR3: TGTGCCAGCAGCTTGGCCCCTTTGACTTATTCGGGGGCTCGAACAGATACGCAGTATTTT. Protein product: CASSLAPLTYSGARTDTQYF.

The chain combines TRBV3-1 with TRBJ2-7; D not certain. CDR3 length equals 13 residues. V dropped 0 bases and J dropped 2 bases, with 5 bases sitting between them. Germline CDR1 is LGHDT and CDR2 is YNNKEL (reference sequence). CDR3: CASSQDRPYEQYF. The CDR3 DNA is TGTGCCAGCAGCCAAGACCGACCCTACGAGCAGTACTTC.

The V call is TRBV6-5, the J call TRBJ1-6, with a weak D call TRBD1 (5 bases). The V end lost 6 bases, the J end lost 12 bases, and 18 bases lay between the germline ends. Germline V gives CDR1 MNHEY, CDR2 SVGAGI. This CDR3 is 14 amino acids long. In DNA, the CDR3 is TGTGCCAGCAGCCTAGGGCGTTCCGGGGGACCCCTCCACTTT. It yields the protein CASSLGRSGGPLHF.

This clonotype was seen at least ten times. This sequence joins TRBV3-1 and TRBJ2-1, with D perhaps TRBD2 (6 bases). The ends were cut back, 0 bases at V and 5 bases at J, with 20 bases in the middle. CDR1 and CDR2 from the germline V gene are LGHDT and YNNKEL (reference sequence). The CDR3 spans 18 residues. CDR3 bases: TGTGCCAGCAGCCAAGAGGGGGGAATTGGTACGGGGCACAATGAGCAGTTCTTC. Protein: CASSQEGGIGTGHNEQFF.

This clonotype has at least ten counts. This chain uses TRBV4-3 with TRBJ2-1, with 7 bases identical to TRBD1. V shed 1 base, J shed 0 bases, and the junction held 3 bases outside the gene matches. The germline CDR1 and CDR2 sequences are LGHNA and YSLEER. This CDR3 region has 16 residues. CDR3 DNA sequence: TGCGCCAGCAGCCAAGTGGCAGGGGGCTCCTACAATGAGCAGTTCTTC. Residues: CASSQVAGGSYNEQFF.

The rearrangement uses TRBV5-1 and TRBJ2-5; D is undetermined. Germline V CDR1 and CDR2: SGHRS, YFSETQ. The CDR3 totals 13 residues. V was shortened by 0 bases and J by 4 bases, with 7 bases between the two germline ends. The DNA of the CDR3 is TGCGCCAGCAGCTTGGCATCCGGAGAGACCCAGTACTTC. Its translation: CASSLASGETQYF.

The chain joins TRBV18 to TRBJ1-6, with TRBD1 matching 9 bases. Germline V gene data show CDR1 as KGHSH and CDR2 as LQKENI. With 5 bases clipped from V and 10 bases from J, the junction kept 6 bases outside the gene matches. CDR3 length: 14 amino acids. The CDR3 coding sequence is TGTGCCAGCTCATTCGGACAGGGGAACTCACCCCTCCACTTT. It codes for CASSFGQGNSPLHF.